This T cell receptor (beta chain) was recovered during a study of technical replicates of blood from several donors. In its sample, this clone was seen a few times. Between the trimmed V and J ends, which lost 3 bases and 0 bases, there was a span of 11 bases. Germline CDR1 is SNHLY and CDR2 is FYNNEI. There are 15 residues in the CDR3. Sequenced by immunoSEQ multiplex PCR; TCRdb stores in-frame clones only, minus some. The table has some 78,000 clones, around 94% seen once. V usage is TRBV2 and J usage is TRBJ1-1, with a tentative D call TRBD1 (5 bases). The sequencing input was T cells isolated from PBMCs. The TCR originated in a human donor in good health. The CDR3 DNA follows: TGTGCCAGCAGTGACCCCGACAGATTGAACACTGAAGCTTTCTTT. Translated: CASSDPDRLNTEAFF.